Shown below are 2 T cell receptor beta chains from a single sample sequenced in a study of cytomegalovirus exposure and HLA in healthy donors. PCR used 60 Vbeta primers and 13 Jbeta primers. TCRdb's table, derived via immunoSEQ multiplex PCR, lists solely in-frame clones and lacks some. The data contain about 140,000 clones, 60% to 80% of them singletons. Sequenced material: PBMCs. Every receptor here comes from a young woman in good health and CMV-seronegative.

The DNA of the CDR3 is TGTGCCAGTAGTATAGGAGGAGTGAGCTCCTACGAGCAGTACTTC. It is translated as CASSIGGVSSYEQYF. The J gene is TRBJ2-7, the V gene TRBV19; D is unclear. This CDR3 is 15 amino acids long. The V end lost 1 base, the J end lost 0 bases, and 10 bases lay between the germline ends. Germline lookup yields CDR1 LNHDA and CDR2 SQIVND (reference sequence).

The chain links TRBV2 to TRBJ2-5, with TRBD1 as a possible D gene (6 bases). The CDR3 spans 15 residues. Germline V gene data show CDR1 as SNHLY and CDR2 as FYNNEI. Trimming removed 1 base from V and 5 bases from J, with 14 bases in between. CDR3 region: CASSEVQGSAETQYF. CDR3 nucleotide sequence: TGTGCCAGCAGTGAAGTCCAGGGGTCTGCGGAGACCCAGTACTTC.